This passage covers 3 T cell receptor beta chains from one sample sequenced in a study of blood T cells in healthy people across ages. Combining a sample-barcoded 5' primer with a J-beta primer mix, a second PCR ran for 7 to 11 cycles. TCRdb called the 5' RACE reads again in MiXCR, with one record for every CDR3 protein. The sample holds hundreds of thousands of distinct CDR3 sequences, around three fifths seen once. Source material: blood. These receptors all come from a man aged 40-49 years in good health.

The rearrangement joins TRBV18 to TRBJ2-3; D uncertain. The CDR3 sequence is 14 residues long. Germline V gene lookup returns CDR1 KGHSH and CDR2 LQKENI. V was clipped by 5 bases and J by 2 bases, with 11 bases between them. The CDR3 sequence is CASSSPTATDTQYF. DNA of the CDR3: TGTGCCAGCTCAAGTCCCACAGCCACAGATACGCAGTATTTT.

The V call is TRBV20-1, the J call TRBJ1-4, with D possibly matching TRBD1 (5 bases). The length of the CDR3 is 15 residues. V shed 6 bases and J shed 6 bases, with 20 bases lying between them. Germline assignment: CDR1 DFQATT and CDR2 SNEGSKA (reference sequence). Written as DNA, the CDR3 is TGCAGTGCCAGTGAGTTGGGGGACTCCGATGAAAAACTGTTTTTT. Its translation: CSASELGDSDEKLFF.

The chain joins TRBV5-1 to TRBJ2-3, with 9 bases aligning to TRBD2. The trim removed 0 bases at V and 0 bases at J, leaving 8 bases unmatched. The CDR3 contains 18 residues. CDR1 SGHRS and CDR2 YFSETQ come from the germline V gene. The CDR3 here is CASSLDRRGGISTDTQYF. In nucleotides, the CDR3 is TGCGCCAGCAGCTTGGACCGGCGGGGGGGGATTAGCACAGATACGCAGTATTTT.